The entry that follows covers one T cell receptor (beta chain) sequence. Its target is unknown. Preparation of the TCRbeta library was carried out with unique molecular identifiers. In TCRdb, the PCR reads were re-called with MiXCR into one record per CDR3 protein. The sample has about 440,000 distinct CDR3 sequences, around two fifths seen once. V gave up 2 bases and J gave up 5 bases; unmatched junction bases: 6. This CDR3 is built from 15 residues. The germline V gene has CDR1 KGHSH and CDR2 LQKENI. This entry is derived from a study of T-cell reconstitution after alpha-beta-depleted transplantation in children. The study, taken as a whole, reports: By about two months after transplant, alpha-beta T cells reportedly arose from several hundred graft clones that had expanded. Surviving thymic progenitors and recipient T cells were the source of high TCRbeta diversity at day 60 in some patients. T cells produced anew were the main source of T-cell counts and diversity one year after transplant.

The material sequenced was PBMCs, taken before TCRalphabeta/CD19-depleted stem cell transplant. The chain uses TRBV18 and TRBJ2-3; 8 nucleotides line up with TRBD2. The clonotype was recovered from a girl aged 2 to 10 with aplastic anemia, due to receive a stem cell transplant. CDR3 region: CASSPSGSPGDTQYF. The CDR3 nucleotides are TGTGCCAGCTCACCAAGCGGGAGTCCTGGAGATACGCAGTATTTT.